One and the same sample provided the 25 T cell receptor beta chains below, sequenced in a study of shared clonotypes between healthy human individuals. The repertoire was sequenced with immunoSEQ multiplex PCR; TCRdb's copy has only in-frame clones and lacks some. Among about 1.1 million clones listed, approximately 80% were seen once. Source material: memory CD4+ T cells from PBMCs. Subset denoted: CD45RA-negative fraction. All receptors come from a young man in good health. Some clones in this sample may be carry-over from other donors' samples.

This clone was picked up many times. The rearrangement uses TRBV5-6 and TRBJ1-2; no reliable D call. Germline lookup yields CDR1 SGHDT and CDR2 YYEEEE. V lost 4 bases and J lost 7, with 17 bases in between. This CDR3 is 14 amino acids long. CDR3 DNA: TGTGCCAGCAGCAACCCCTTCGGGCGGTCTGGCTACACCTTC. It codes for CASSNPFGRSGYTF.

The chain uses TRBV5-1 and TRBJ2-7; D gene unclear. The CDR3 is 15 amino acids. V lost 2 bases and J lost 7, with 19 bases in between. Germline CDR1 is SGHRS and CDR2 is YFSETQ. Here the CDR3 reads CASSLPGGKVGEQYF. CDR3 DNA sequence: TGCGCCAGCAGCTTACCGGGCGGCAAGGTTGGGGAGCAGTACTTC.

This chain's CDR3 is CASRGGPNEKLFF. DNA for the CDR3: TGTGCCAGCAGGGGGGGCCCTAATGAAAAACTGTTTTTT. The chain employs TRBV6-1 and TRBJ1-4; maybe TRBD1 (6 bases). Germline V CDR1 and CDR2: MNHNS, SASEGT. The CDR3 has 13 amino acids. V lost 6 bases to trimming and J lost 3 bases, with 8 bases between them.

The chain recombines TRBV2 with TRBJ1-5; D may be TRBD1 (5 bases). CDR3 length: 16 amino acids. Germline V CDR1 and CDR2: SNHLY, FYNNEI. Trimming took 1 base from V and 1 from J, leaving 11 bases between them. The CDR3 reads CASSEEGPRSNQPQHF. The CDR3 DNA sequence: TGTGCCAGCAGTGAAGAGGGGCCAAGAAGCAATCAGCCCCAGCATTTT. Full variable domain (missing parts from reference TRBV2 and TRBJ1-5): EPEVTQTPSHQVTQMGQEVILRCVPISNHLYFYWYRQILGQKVEFLVSFYNNEISEKSEIFDDQFSVERPDGSNFTLKIRSTKLEDSAMYFCASSEEGPRSNQPQHFGDGTRLSIL.

This clone came up many times. The chain recombines TRBV11-2 with TRBJ2-1; 9 nucleotides line up with TRBD2. The CDR3 is 14 residues long. Germline-derived CDR1 and CDR2 are SGHAT and FQNNGV. With V trimmed by 4 bases and J by 6 bases, 4 bases remained unmatched. The CDR3 protein is CASSSGTSLNEQFF. The CDR3 DNA sequence: TGTGCCAGCAGCTCTGGGACTAGCCTCAATGAGCAGTTCTTC.

The chain carries TRBV9 and TRBJ2-3; 10 positions match TRBD1. Germline values: CDR1 SGDLS, CDR2 YYNGEE. The trim removed 4 bases at V and 4 bases at J, leaving 3 bases unmatched. CDR3 length equals 14 residues. DNA of the CDR3: TGTGCCAGCAGCCGGGACAGGGGTGCAGATACGCAGTATTTT. This sequence encodes CASSRDRGADTQYF. Together with reference TRBV9 and TRBJ2-3, the CDR3 gives the full variable domain: DSGVTQTPKHLITATGQRVTLRCSPRSGDLSVYWYQQSLDQGLQFLIQYYNGEERAKGNILERFSAQQFPDLHSELNLSSLELGDSALYFCASSRDRGADTQYFGPGTRLTVL.

The V gene is TRBV28, the J gene TRBJ2-6, with TRBD2 as a possible D gene (6 bases). V was cut by 5 bases and J by 1 base, with 6 bases left in between. Germline assignment: CDR1 MDHEN and CDR2 SYDVKM. This CDR3 has 14 amino acids. CDR3 coding DNA: TGTGCCAGCAGTGCGGGGTCTGGGGCCAACGTCCTGACTTTC. Translation gives CASSAGSGANVLTF.

V usage is TRBV6-4 and J usage is TRBJ2-5, with D possibly matching TRBD2 (5 bases). Trimming cost V 7 bases and J 5 bases, with 11 bases left between them. CDR3 size: 12 residues. CDR1 and CDR2 (germline): MRHNA, SNTAGT. CDR3 residues: CASTRGTETQYF. The CDR3 DNA follows: TGTGCCAGCACTCGGGGTACGGAGACCCAGTACTTC.

With regard to this clone: The junction departs from the called germline gene at one end, perhaps through a read error. This chain joins TRBV4-2 and TRBJ2-1; D may be TRBD1 or TRBD2 (6 bases each). CDR3 size: 15 residues. Germline V gene lookup returns CDR1 LGHNA and CDR2 YNFKEQ. CDR3 sequence (DNA): TGTGTCAGCAGCCAAGATCAAGGGGGGCACAATGAGCAGTTCTTC. This gives the protein CVSSQDQGGHNEQFF.

The genes are TRBV28 and TRBJ2-5; TRBD1 aligns across 9 bases. CDR1 is MDHEN and CDR2 is SYDVKM in the germline V gene. V was pared by 7 bases and J by 7 bases, with 10 bases of the junction left unmatched. This CDR3 has 14 amino acids. The CDR3 DNA is TGTGCCAGCACCGAGGACAGGGGCACGGGGACCCAGTACTTC. It is translated as CASTEDRGTGTQYF.

As regards this clone: This sample includes further DNA sequences coding for the same CDR3. The V and J genes are TRBV18 and TRBJ2-7; the match to TRBD2 covers 12 bases. The V gene's germline CDR1 is KGHSH and CDR2 LQKENI. V was clipped by 1 base and J by 6 bases; unmatched bases: 1. CDR3 length equals 14 residues. CDR3 nucleotides: TGTGCCAGCTCACCACAACTAGCGGGAGGCGAGCAGTACTTC. Its translation is CASSPQLAGGEQYF.

V gene TRBV5-4 combines with J gene TRBJ1-3; no clear D. Germline values: CDR1 SGHNT, CDR2 YYREEE (reference sequence). V shed 1 base and J shed 0 bases, with 11 bases lying between them. This CDR3 has 16 residues. The CDR3 DNA is TGTGCCAGCAGCTTGAACAGCGGACGCTCTGGAAACACCATATATTTT. Protein sequence: CASSLNSGRSGNTIYF.

This sequence joins TRBV27 and TRBJ2-3; D gene unclear. In germline, CDR1 is MNHEY, CDR2 SMNVEV (reference sequence). Trimming removed 2 bases at V and 2 bases at J, with 14 bases between. The CDR3 covers 16 residues. The DNA for the CDR3 is TGTGCCAGCAGTTTAGGGTCCAACACCCCCACAGATACGCAGTATTTT. This codes for CASSLGSNTPTDTQYF.

This sequence joins TRBV7-8 and TRBJ2-1; D is uncertain. Per the germline V gene, CDR1 is SGHVS and CDR2 is FQNEAQ. The CDR3 sequence is 15 residues long. Trimming removed 5 bases from V and 7 bases from J, with 18 bases in between. CDR3 in amino acids: CASSPIGGTINEQFF. Here the CDR3 DNA reads TGTGCCAGCAGCCCGATCGGCGGTACAATAAATGAGCAGTTCTTC.

The chain links TRBV2 to TRBJ2-7; TRBD1 might be the D (6 bases). Deletions cut 4 bases from V and 5 bases from J, with 12 bases between. The CDR3 is 13 residues long. From germline, CDR1 is SNHLY and CDR2 FYNNEI. Here the CDR3 reads CASSVQGLNEQYF. The DNA for the CDR3 is TGTGCCAGCAGTGTACAGGGTCTCAACGAGCAGTACTTC.

CDR3 amino acids: CASSPYSGRGTDTQYF. The CDR3 coding sequence is TGTGCCAGCAGCCCTTATAGCGGGAGAGGTACAGATACGCAGTATTTT. The chain links TRBV7-8 to TRBJ2-3; 9 bases are shared with TRBD2. With V trimmed by 5 bases and J by 3 bases, 9 bases remained unmatched. The CDR3 runs 16 residues. CDR1 SGHVS and CDR2 FQNEAQ come from the germline V gene.

The chain recombines TRBV2 with TRBJ2-3; D not certain. V was trimmed by 6 bases and J by 2 bases, leaving 6 bases between them. The CDR3 contains 12 residues. Germline values: CDR1 SNHLY, CDR2 FYNNEI. CDR3 in amino acids: CASRADTDTQYF. In DNA form, the CDR3 reads TGTGCCAGCAGGGCGGACACAGATACGCAGTATTTT.

V and J are TRBV5-1 and TRBJ2-1; 9 bases fit TRBD2. CDR1 SGHRS and CDR2 YFSETQ come from the germline V gene. Trimming cost V 0 bases and J 2 bases; bases outside gene matches: 6. This CDR3 has 17 residues. DNA of the CDR3: TGCGCCAGCAGCTTGGCCTCTAGCGGGATAACCTACAATGAGCAGTTCTTC. As protein: CASSLASSGITYNEQFF.

The rearrangement uses TRBV7-2 and TRBJ2-1, with 9 bases identical to TRBD2. Germline assignment: CDR1 SGHTA and CDR2 FQGNSA. CDR3 size: 15 residues. The J segment lost 9 bases and the V segment lost 4 bases, leaving 10 bases of the junction unmatched. CDR3 in DNA: TGTGCCAGCAGCTCACCGGGACTAGCATGGAGTGAGCAGTTCTTC. Its translation: CASSSPGLAWSEQFF.

CDR3 loop: CASPVGYTF. For the CDR3, the DNA is TGTGCCAGCCCAGTTGGCTACACCTTC. The chain employs TRBV27 and TRBJ1-2; D call uncertain. The CDR3 length is 9 residues. The germline gives CDR1 MNHEY, CDR2 SMNVEV (reference sequence). Deletions cut 8 bases from V and 7 bases from J, with 5 bases between.

This clone was detected a few times. The CDR3 reads CASNEGSYNEQFF. DNA for the CDR3: TGCGCCAGCAACGAGGGATCCTACAATGAGCAGTTCTTC. This sequence joins TRBV5-1 and TRBJ2-1, with D possibly being TRBD2 (5 bases). Trimming cost V 6 bases and J 1 base, with 8 bases left between them. The CDR3 consists of 13 residues. Germline-derived CDR1 and CDR2 are SGHRS and YFSETQ. The whole variable domain, filled in from reference TRBV5-1 and TRBJ2-1, reads KAGVTQTPRYLIKTRGQQVTLSCSPISGHRSVSWYQQTPGQGLQFLFEYFSETQRNKGNFPGRFSGRQFSNSRSEMNVSTLELGDSALYLCASNEGSYNEQFFGPGTRLTVL.

The CDR3 DNA sequence: TGTGCCAGCTCGCCTATGGTGAACACTGAAGCTTTCTTT. Translation gives CASSPMVNTEAFF. The V call is TRBV18, the J call TRBJ1-1; D gene uncertain. Germline V lookup: CDR1 KGHSH, CDR2 LQKENI. The CDR3 extends over 13 amino acids. The V gene lost 6 bases and the J gene lost 0 bases, with 8 bases spanning the gap. Combining the CDR3 with reference TRBV18 and TRBJ1-1 gives the whole variable domain NAGVMQNPRHLVRRRGQEARLRCSPMKGHSHVYWYRQLPEEGLKFMVYLQKENIIDESGMPKERFSAEFPKEGPSILRIQQVVRGDSAAYFCASSPMVNTEAFFGQGTRLTVV.

The rearrangement links TRBV5-1 to TRBJ1-1; tentatively, D is TRBD1 (6 bases). Deletions cut 7 bases from V and 5 bases from J, with 24 bases between. Germline V gene lookup returns CDR1 SGHRS and CDR2 YFSETQ. This CDR3 contains 16 residues. CDR3 in amino acids: CASSGGGIMGRTEAFF. The CDR3 DNA reads TGCGCCAGCTCGGGGGGCGGAATAATGGGTCGGACTGAAGCTTTCTTT. The full variable domain, completed using reference TRBV5-1 and TRBJ1-1, is KAGVTQTPRYLIKTRGQQVTLSCSPISGHRSVSWYQQTPGQGLQFLFEYFSETQRNKGNFPGRFSGRQFSNSRSEMNVSTLELGDSALYLCASSGGGIMGRTEAFFGQGTRLTVV.

V is TRBV7-9 and J is TRBJ1-4, with D possibly TRBD1 on 5 matching bases. The germline V and J ends were trimmed by 5 bases and 8 bases, with 18 bases remaining between them. The germline V gene encodes CDR1 SEHNR and CDR2 FQNEAQ (reference sequence). The CDR3 sequence is 15 residues long. The CDR3 spells CASSPRPGTPEKLFF. CDR3 DNA sequence: TGTGCCAGCAGCCCCCGCCCCGGGACCCCGGAAAAACTGTTTTTT.

The chain combines TRBV20-1 with TRBJ2-5, with D unresolved. Trimming shortened V by 4 bases and J by 9 bases, and 9 bases separated the two germline ends. The CDR3 covers 10 residues. CDR1 and CDR2 from the germline V gene are DFQATT and SNEGSKA (reference sequence). CDR3 amino acids: CSAMFLSQYF. The CDR3 nucleotides read TGCAGTGCTATGTTCCTCTCCCAGTACTTC.